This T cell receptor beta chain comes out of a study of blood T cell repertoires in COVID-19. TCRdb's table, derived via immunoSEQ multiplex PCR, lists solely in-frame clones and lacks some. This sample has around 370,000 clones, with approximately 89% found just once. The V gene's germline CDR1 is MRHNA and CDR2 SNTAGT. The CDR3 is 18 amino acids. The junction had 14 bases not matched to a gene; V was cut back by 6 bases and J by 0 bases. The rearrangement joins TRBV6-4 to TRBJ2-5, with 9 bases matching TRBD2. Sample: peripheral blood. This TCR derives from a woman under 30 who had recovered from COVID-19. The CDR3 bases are TGTGCCAGCAGCCCACGTAGCGGGAGAGGGGAGTACCAAGAGACCCAGTACTTC. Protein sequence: CASSPRSGRGEYQETQYF.